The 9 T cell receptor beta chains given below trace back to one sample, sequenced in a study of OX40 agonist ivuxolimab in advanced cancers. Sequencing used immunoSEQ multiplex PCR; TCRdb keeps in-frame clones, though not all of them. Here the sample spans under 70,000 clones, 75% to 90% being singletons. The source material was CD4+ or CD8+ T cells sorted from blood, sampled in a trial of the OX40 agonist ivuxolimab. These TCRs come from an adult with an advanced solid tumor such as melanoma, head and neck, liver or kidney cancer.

CDR3 DNA: TGTGCCAGCAGTTTAAGAGATACGCAGTATTTT. This translates into CASSLRDTQYF. The genes are TRBV27 and TRBJ2-3; D is uncertain. The V gene lost 2 bases and the J gene lost 5 bases, with 2 bases spanning the gap. The CDR3 contains 11 residues. Germline V gene sequence: CDR1 MNHEY, CDR2 SMNVEV (reference sequence).

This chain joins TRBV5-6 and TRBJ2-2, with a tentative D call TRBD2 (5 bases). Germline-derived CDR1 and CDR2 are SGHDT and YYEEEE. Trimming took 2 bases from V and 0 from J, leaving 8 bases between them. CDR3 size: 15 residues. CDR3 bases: TGTGCCAGCAGCTTCGGGGTGTCGAACACCGGGGAGCTGTTTTTT. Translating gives CASSFGVSNTGELFF.

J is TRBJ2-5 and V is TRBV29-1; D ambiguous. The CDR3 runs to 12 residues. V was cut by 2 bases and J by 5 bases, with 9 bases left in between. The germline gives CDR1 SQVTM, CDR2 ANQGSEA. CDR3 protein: CSVELAWETQYF. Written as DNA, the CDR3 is TGCAGCGTTGAATTGGCATGGGAGACCCAGTACTTC.

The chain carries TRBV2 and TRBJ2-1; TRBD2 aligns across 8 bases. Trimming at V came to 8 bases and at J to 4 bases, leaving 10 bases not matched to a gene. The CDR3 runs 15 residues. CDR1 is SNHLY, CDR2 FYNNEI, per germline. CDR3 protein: CASRKSGSGYNEQFF. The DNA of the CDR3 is TGTGCCAGCCGAAAAAGCGGGAGTGGGTACAATGAGCAGTTCTTC.

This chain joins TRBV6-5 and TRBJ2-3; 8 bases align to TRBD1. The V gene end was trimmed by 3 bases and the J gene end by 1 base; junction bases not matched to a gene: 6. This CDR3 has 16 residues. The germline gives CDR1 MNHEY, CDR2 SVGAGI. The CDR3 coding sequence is TGTGCCAGCAGTTATGGGTCGACAGGGGGCACAGATACGCAGTATTTT. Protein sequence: CASSYGSTGGTDTQYF.

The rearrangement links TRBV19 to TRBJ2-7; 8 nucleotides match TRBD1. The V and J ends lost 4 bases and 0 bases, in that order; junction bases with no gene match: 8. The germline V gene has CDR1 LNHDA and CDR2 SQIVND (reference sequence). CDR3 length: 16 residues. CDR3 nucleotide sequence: TGTGCCAGTAGTAGTAACAGGGGGTCCAGCTCCTACGAGCAGTACTTC. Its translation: CASSSNRGSSSYEQYF.

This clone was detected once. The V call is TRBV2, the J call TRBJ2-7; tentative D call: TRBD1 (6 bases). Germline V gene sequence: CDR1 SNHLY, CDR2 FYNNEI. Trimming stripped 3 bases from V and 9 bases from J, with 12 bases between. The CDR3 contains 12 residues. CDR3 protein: CASSDRWGRQYF. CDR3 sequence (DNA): TGTGCCAGCAGTGATCGGTGGGGGCGGCAGTACTTC.

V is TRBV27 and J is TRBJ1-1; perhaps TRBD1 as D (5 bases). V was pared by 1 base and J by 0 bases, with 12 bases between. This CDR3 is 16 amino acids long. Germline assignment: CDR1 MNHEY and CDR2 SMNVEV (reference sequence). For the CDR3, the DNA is TGTGCCAGCAGTTTATTGCGGGGCTTCATGAACACTGAAGCTTTCTTT. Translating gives CASSLLRGFMNTEAFF.

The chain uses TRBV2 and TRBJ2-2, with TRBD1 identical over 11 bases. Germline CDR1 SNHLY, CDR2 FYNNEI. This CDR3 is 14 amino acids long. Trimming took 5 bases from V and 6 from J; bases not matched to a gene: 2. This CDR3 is CASSLGQGAGELFF. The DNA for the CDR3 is TGTGCCAGCAGTTTGGGACAGGGGGCCGGGGAGCTGTTTTTT. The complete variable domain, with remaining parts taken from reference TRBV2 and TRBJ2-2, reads EPEVTQTPSHQVTQMGQEVILRCVPISNHLYFYWYRQILGQKVEFLVSFYNNEISEKSEIFDDQFSVERPDGSNFTLKIRSTKLEDSAMYFCASSLGQGAGELFFGEGSRLTVL.